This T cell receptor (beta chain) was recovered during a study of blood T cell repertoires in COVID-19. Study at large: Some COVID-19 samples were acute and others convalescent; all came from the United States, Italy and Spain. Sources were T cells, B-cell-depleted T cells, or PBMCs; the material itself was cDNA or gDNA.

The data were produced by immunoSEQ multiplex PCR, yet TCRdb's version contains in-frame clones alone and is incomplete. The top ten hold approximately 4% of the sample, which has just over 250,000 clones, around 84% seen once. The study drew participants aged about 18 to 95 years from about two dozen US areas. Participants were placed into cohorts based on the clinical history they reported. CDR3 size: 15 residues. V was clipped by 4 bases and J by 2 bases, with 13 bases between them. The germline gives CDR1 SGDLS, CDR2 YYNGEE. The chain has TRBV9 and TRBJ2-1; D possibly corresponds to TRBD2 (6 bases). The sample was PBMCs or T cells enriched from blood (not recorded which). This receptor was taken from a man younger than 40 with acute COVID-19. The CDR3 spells CASSPDSGTYNEQFF. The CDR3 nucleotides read TGTGCCAGCAGCCCTGATAGCGGAACCTACAATGAGCAGTTCTTC.